The present entry profiles one T cell receptor beta chain with its context. No antigen is known for it. Trimming cost V 6 bases and J 2 bases, with 10 bases left between them. The germline gives CDR1 SGHTA, CDR2 FQGNSA. The CDR3 totals 14 residues. It was focal radiation plus CTLA-4 blockade with ipilimumab that patients with chemo-refractory metastatic non-small-cell lung cancer received. This sample was taken from a study of radiotherapy plus CTLA-4 blockade in lung cancer. Looking at the study overall: Of the patients, 15% to 20% showed objective responses and roughly 34% attained disease control.

Study-level points and caveats: Radiotherapy plus ipilimumab was followed by expansion in blood of tumor-derived TCR clones.

Generated by immunoSEQ multiplex PCR, the TCRdb table keeps only in-frame clones and is missing some. This table holds 35,000 to 50,000 clones, over 60% found once. The source of this sequence is a human donor with non-small cell lung cancer who had a partial response to radiotherapy plus ipilimumab. Sequenced material: peripheral blood, taken from a patient treated with radiotherapy plus ipilimumab. The chain carries TRBV7-2 and TRBJ2-2; D uncertain. This CDR3 reads CASSRNINTGELFF. DNA of the CDR3: TGTGCCAGCAGTCGCAACATAAACACCGGGGAGCTGTTTTTT.